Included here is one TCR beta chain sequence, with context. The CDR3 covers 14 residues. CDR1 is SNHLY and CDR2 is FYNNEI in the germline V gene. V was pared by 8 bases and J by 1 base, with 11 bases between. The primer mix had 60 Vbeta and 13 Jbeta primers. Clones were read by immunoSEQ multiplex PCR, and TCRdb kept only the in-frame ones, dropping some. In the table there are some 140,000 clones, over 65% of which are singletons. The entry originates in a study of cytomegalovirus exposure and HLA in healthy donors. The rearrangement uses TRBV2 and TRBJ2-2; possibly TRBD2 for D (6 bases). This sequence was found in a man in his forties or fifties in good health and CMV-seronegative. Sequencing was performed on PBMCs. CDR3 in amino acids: CASEWDLNTGELFF. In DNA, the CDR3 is TGTGCCAGCGAATGGGACTTGAACACCGGGGAGCTGTTTTTT.